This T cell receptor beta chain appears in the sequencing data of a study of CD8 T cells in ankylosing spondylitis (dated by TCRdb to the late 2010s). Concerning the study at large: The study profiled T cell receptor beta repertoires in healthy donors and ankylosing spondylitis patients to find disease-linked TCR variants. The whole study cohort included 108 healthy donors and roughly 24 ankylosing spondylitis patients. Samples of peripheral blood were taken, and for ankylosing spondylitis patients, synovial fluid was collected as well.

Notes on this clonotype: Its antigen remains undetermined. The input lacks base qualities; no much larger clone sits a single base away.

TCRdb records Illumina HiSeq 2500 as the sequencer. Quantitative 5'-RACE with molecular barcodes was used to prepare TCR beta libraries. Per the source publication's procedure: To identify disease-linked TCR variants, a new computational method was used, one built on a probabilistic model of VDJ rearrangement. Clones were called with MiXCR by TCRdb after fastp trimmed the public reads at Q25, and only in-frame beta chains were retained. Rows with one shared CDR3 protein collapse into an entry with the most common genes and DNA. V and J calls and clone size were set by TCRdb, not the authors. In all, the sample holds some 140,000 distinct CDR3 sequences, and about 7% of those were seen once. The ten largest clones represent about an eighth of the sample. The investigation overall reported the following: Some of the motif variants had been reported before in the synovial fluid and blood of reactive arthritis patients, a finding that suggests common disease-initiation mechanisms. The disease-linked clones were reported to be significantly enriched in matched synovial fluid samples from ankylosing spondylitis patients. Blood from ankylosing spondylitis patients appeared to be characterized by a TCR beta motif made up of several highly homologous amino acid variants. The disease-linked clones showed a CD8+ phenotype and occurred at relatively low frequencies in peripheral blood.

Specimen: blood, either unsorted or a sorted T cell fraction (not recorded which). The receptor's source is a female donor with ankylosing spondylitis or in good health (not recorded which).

In nucleotide form, the sequence is TGTGCCAGCACAACCGGGGATACGCAGTATTTT. It encodes CASTTGDTQYF. This chain joins TRBV7-6 to TRBJ2-3; the D gene lacks a confident call. The germline V gene supplies CDR1 SGHVS and CDR2 FNYEAQ. A distance of 8 bases separates the germline ends of V and J, which lose 7 bases and 6 bases respectively. The CDR3 sequence holds 11 residues, the cysteine and phenylalanine included. Of all the DNA, just the CDR3 is kept, 33 bases in frame from base 1.